Listed below are T cell receptor beta chains from one sample, sequenced in a study of blood T cells in healthy people across ages. TCRdb re-analysed the 5' RACE reads in MiXCR, keeping a single row per CDR3 protein. The table has 600,000 to 850,000 distinct CDR3 sequences, 43% seen once. Sequencing input: blood. Receptors were obtained from an older woman in good health. CDR3s include the opening cysteine and the closing phenylalanine or tryptophan. Each record gives: CDR3 DNA, CDR3 protein, clone size, J gene, D gene, V gene. The D gene is left open where the match is weak. Clone sizes are given selectively: once, few, many, or a class where the clone is expanded.

CDR3nt: TGTGCCAGCAGTTTTGTAGCATCTCAAGAGACCCAGTACTTC
CDR3aa: CASSFVASQETQYF
abundance: .
j_gene: TRBJ2-5
d_gene: .
v_gene: TRBV27

CDR3nt: TGTGCCAGCAGCTACCGCGAGACGGGCTACAATGAGCAGTACTTC
CDR3aa: CASSYRETGYNEQYF
abundance: .
j_gene: TRBJ2-5
d_gene: .
v_gene: TRBV12-3/TRBV12-4

CDR3nt: TGCGCCAGCAGCTCTGGCGCTAGCGGGAGCTCCTACGAGCAGTACTTC
CDR3aa: CASSSGASGSSYEQYF
abundance: .
j_gene: TRBJ2-7
d_gene: TRBD2
v_gene: TRBV5-1

CDR3nt: TGTGCCAGCACCCCCTGGGTGGGGTCAAGGGAGACCCAGTACTTC
CDR3aa: CASTPWVGSRETQYF
abundance: few
j_gene: TRBJ2-5
d_gene: .
v_gene: TRBV6-2/TRBV6-3

CDR3nt: TGTGCCAGCAGAGCCCTTTCCGGGTCTCATGGGACCGGGGAGCTGTTTTTT
CDR3aa: CASRALSGSHGTGELFF
abundance: .
j_gene: TRBJ2-2
d_gene: .
v_gene: TRBV12-3/TRBV12-4

CDR3nt: TGCAGCGCTCCTCGCGGGGGGTACGAGACCCAGTACTTC
CDR3aa: CSAPRGGYETQYF
abundance: many
j_gene: TRBJ2-5
d_gene: TRBD2
v_gene: TRBV29-1

CDR3nt: TGTGCCAGCAGCTTTAGCGGGGGATCCGGGATAACCTACAATGAGCAGTTCTTC
CDR3aa: CASSFSGGSGITYNEQFF
abundance: few
j_gene: TRBJ2-1
d_gene: TRBD2
v_gene: TRBV11-2

CDR3nt: TGTGCTAGTGGTGAAGGACAGGGGCCTGGGGGCTACACCTTC
CDR3aa: CASGEGQGPGGYTF
abundance: few
j_gene: TRBJ1-2
d_gene: TRBD1
v_gene: TRBV12-5

CDR3nt: TGTGCCAGCAGTTACGAAGGTTCCCTCTCCTACAATGAGCAGTTCTTC
CDR3aa: CASSYEGSLSYNEQFF
abundance: .
j_gene: TRBJ2-1
d_gene: .
v_gene: TRBV6-5

CDR3nt: TGCGCCAGCAGCTTGGGAGCGGGGGGCAGCAATGAGCAGTTCTTC
CDR3aa: CASSLGAGGSNEQFF
abundance: .
j_gene: TRBJ2-1
d_gene: TRBD2
v_gene: TRBV5-1

CDR3nt: TGTGCCAGCAGCGTACGCGACAGGGACGAGCAGTTCTTC
CDR3aa: CASSVRDRDEQFF
abundance: .
j_gene: TRBJ2-1
d_gene: TRBD1
v_gene: TRBV7-3

CDR3nt: TGTGCTAGTGGTTTGGCGCTGGGTCAAGAGACCCAGTACTTC
CDR3aa: CASGLALGQETQYF
abundance: .
j_gene: TRBJ2-5
d_gene: .
v_gene: TRBV12-5

CDR3nt: TGTGCCAGCAGTTTGATTAGTGGGGGAGGGCAAGGCTACACCTTC
CDR3aa: CASSLISGGGQGYTF
abundance: .
j_gene: TRBJ1-2
d_gene: .
v_gene: TRBV25-1

CDR3nt: TGCAGCGTTGTCCTCACAGAAACCAAAAACATTCAGTACTTC
CDR3aa: CSVVLTETKNIQYF
abundance: .
j_gene: TRBJ2-4
d_gene: .
v_gene: TRBV29-1

CDR3nt: TGCGCCAGCAGTTTGGGACCGACCCGTGGCTACACCTTC
CDR3aa: CASSLGPTRGYTF
abundance: .
j_gene: TRBJ1-2
d_gene: .
v_gene: TRBV28

CDR3nt: TGTGCCAGCTTCCCGCACCCTACGGGACAAAGGAACACTGAAGCTTTCTTT
CDR3aa: CASFPHPTGQRNTEAFF
abundance: .
j_gene: TRBJ1-1
d_gene: .
v_gene: TRBV6-1

CDR3nt: TGCAGTGCTACGGGACTAGCGGGTGACTCCTACGAGCAGTACTTC
CDR3aa: CSATGLAGDSYEQYF
abundance: .
j_gene: TRBJ2-7
d_gene: TRBD2
v_gene: TRBV20-1

CDR3nt: TGCAGCGTCGAAGCGGGAGGGAGCACAGATACGCAGTATTTT
CDR3aa: CSVEAGGSTDTQYF
abundance: many
j_gene: TRBJ2-3
d_gene: TRBD2
v_gene: TRBV29-1

CDR3nt: TGCAGTGCTAGATCTGGACAGGGGTCCAATCAGCCCCAGCATTTT
CDR3aa: CSARSGQGSNQPQHF
abundance: .
j_gene: TRBJ1-5
d_gene: TRBD1
v_gene: TRBV20-1

CDR3nt: TGTGCCAGCAGCTGGACAGCGAGCTCTGGAAACACCATATATTTT
CDR3aa: CASSWTASSGNTIYF
abundance: few
j_gene: TRBJ1-3
d_gene: .
v_gene: TRBV25-1

CDR3nt: TGCAGTGCTAGGAACAGGGTCGGCGGGCTTCAGTACTTC
CDR3aa: CSARNRVGGLQYF
abundance: .
j_gene: TRBJ2-4
d_gene: .
v_gene: TRBV20-1

CDR3nt: TGTGCCAGCAGCTATTTGGGGACAGGGGTAAATTCACCCCTCCACTTT
CDR3aa: CASSYLGTGVNSPLHF
abundance: few
j_gene: TRBJ1-6
d_gene: TRBD1
v_gene: TRBV7-9

CDR3nt: TGTGCCAGCAGCCAAGACGGCTACACTGAAGCTTTCTTT
CDR3aa: CASSQDGYTEAFF
abundance: .
j_gene: TRBJ1-1
d_gene: .
v_gene: TRBV4-2

CDR3nt: TGCAGCGTGGCCCCTTTAGCGGGATTGGGAGATACGCAGTATTTT
CDR3aa: CSVAPLAGLGDTQYF
abundance: few
j_gene: TRBJ2-3
d_gene: TRBD2
v_gene: TRBV29-1

CDR3nt: TGTGCCAGCAGTCCGCCACAGGGGCTACAAGAGGCCCAGTACTTC
CDR3aa: CASSPPQGLQEAQYF
abundance: .
j_gene: TRBJ2-7
d_gene: TRBD1
v_gene: TRBV28

CDR3nt: TGTGCCAGCAGTTACGGCCGGAACACTGAAGCTTTCTTT
CDR3aa: CASSYGRNTEAFF
abundance: few
j_gene: TRBJ1-1
d_gene: .
v_gene: TRBV6-2/TRBV6-3

CDR3nt: TGCGCCAGCAGCCAAGATAAAGCGGAGAACAATGAGCAGTTCTTC
CDR3aa: CASSQDKAENNEQFF
abundance: few
j_gene: TRBJ2-1
d_gene: .
v_gene: TRBV4-3

CDR3nt: TGTGCCAGCAACGGCCACACCGAGACGCAGTATTTT
CDR3aa: CASNGHTETQYF
abundance: .
j_gene: TRBJ2-3
d_gene: .
v_gene: TRBV6-5

CDR3nt: TGTGCCAGCAGCCAGACTGAAAAACTGTTTTTT
CDR3aa: CASSQTEKLFF
abundance: .
j_gene: TRBJ1-4
d_gene: .
v_gene: TRBV12-3/TRBV12-4

CDR3nt: TGTGCCAGCAGCCCGCGGGCTCCAGCCTACGAGCAGTACTTC
CDR3aa: CASSPRAPAYEQYF
abundance: few
j_gene: TRBJ2-7
d_gene: .
v_gene: TRBV7-9

CDR3nt: TGTGCCAGCAGCTTGGGGGGATATCAGCCCCCGCATTTT
CDR3aa: CASSLGGYQPPHF
abundance: .
j_gene: TRBJ1-5
d_gene: .
v_gene: TRBV7-9

CDR3nt: TGTGCCAGCATGGCCGCGGGAGGAGGAACAGATACGGAGTATTTT
CDR3aa: CASMAAGGGTDTEYF
abundance: .
j_gene: TRBJ2-3
d_gene: TRBD2
v_gene: TRBV12-3/TRBV12-4

CDR3nt: TGTGCCAGCAGCCCTGGGACAGCCCACACAGATACGCAGTATTTT
CDR3aa: CASSPGTAHTDTQYF
abundance: many
j_gene: TRBJ2-3
d_gene: TRBD1
v_gene: TRBV3-1

CDR3nt: TGCAGTGCCCTAGTCGCTAGCACAGATACGCAGTATTTT
CDR3aa: CSALVASTDTQYF
abundance: .
j_gene: TRBJ2-3
d_gene: .
v_gene: TRBV20-1

CDR3nt: TGCAGCGTTGAGGTGGGCGGTGGGTTAAGTGAGCAGTTCTTC
CDR3aa: CSVEVGGGLSEQFF
abundance: .
j_gene: TRBJ2-1
d_gene: .
v_gene: TRBV29-1